This TCR beta chain stems from a study of blood T cell repertoires in COVID-19. Across the study: Acute and convalescent COVID-19 specimens originated in the United States, Italy and Spain. PBMCs, B-cell-depleted T cells, or T cells were the source of the cDNA or gDNA that made up the material.

In the original processing: Amplification from reference gene primers served as the basis for estimated nucleated cell counts. Only in-frame clones appear in the TCRdb table, and some are missing; sequencing was by immunoSEQ multiplex PCR. V, J and clone size derive from that table, while D and trimming were established from the DNA sequence. The repertoire has 250,000 to 400,000 clones, approximately 90% of them found once; the top ten carry 1.5% to 2%. The ends were cut back, 5 bases at V and 4 bases at J, with 15 bases in the middle. Looked up from germline, CDR1 is SEHNR and CDR2 is FQNEAQ (reference sequence). CDR3 length equals 15 residues. Enrolment of Seattle patients took place during active infection, and they were followed longitudinally.

The chain links TRBV7-9 to TRBJ1-5; unclear D gene. This TCR derives from a woman aged 25-40 years with COVID-19, enrolled during active disease. Sequencing used peripheral blood. The CDR3 here is CASSPNGGPNQPQHF. In DNA, the CDR3 is TGTGCCAGCAGCCCCAACGGAGGCCCTAATCAGCCCCAGCATTTT.